This T cell receptor beta chain is from a study of identical twins. It was template switching that added a universal primer site, and there were unique molecular identifiers on the cDNA. TCRdb used MiXCR to reprocess the 5' RACE reads, holding one entry per CDR3 protein. Among under 1 million distinct CDR3 sequences listed, roughly 12% were seen once. Comments on this clonotype: Its target is not known.

The CDR3 spans 15 residues. Germline V gene lookup returns CDR1 WNHNN and CDR2 SYGVQD (reference sequence). After removal of 0 bases from V and 5 bases from J, the junction contained 4 bases not matched to a gene. Broader study findings: Twin sharing of out-of-frame TCR alpha was underestimated by models in monozygotic pairs.

The data were also submitted as part of a second study, on yellow fever vaccine responses in identical twins.

The rearrangement links TRBV10-1 to TRBJ2-7; 10 bases are a match to TRBD2. The TCR originated in a woman younger than 35 in good health. Sequencing was performed on PBMCs. The CDR3 region is CASSESRTSGDEQYF. In nucleotides, the CDR3 is TGCGCCAGCAGTGAGTCGCGGACTAGCGGAGACGAGCAGTACTTC.